Below are 14 T cell receptor beta chains sequenced from a single sample in a study of blood T cells in healthy people across ages. The use of a sample-barcoded 5' primer and a J-beta primer mix characterized a second PCR of about 7 to 12 cycles. MiXCR was run by TCRdb on the 5' RACE reads, yielding one entry per CDR3 protein. The sample contains some 1.4 million distinct CDR3 sequences, approximately 42% of which appear only once. The specimen sequenced was blood. The receptors derive from a woman between 18 and 29 years old in good health.

This clonotype was observed a few times. This chain uses TRBV6-2 or TRBV6-3 with TRBJ1-6; no clear D. V was trimmed by 7 bases and J by 0 bases, leaving 19 bases between them. Germline lookup yields CDR1 MNHEY and CDR2 SVGEGT. The CDR3 covers 18 residues. The CDR3 protein is CASILRMAASSYNSPLHF. The CDR3 DNA follows: TGTGCCAGCATCCTGAGGATGGCGGCGAGCTCCTATAATTCACCCCTCCACTTT.

The V gene is TRBV2, the J gene TRBJ2-5; 12 bases align to TRBD1. With the DNA end fitting TRBJ2-7 better, the J assignment may be wrong. Germline lookup yields CDR1 SNHLY and CDR2 FYNNEI. The CDR3 extends over 14 amino acids. The CDR3 protein is CASKKGQGALEQYF. The CDR3 DNA follows: TGTGCCAGCAAAAAGGGACAGGGGGCACTCGAGCAGTACTTC.

This clonotype appeared a few times. The V and J genes are TRBV3-1 and TRBJ1-5; D gene ambiguous. The V gene's germline CDR1 is LGHDT and CDR2 YNNKEL (reference sequence). Trimming took 8 bases from V and 10 from J, leaving 12 bases between them. The CDR3 contains 11 residues. In DNA form, the CDR3 reads TGTGCCAGCCCCATAATAGGACCCCAGCATTTT. This sequence encodes CASPIIGPQHF.

CDR3 nucleotide sequence: TGTGCCAGCAGTTTGTATGGGGGGACAACCTACGAGCAGTACTTC. This translates into CASSLYGGTTYEQYF. This chain uses TRBV12-3 or TRBV12-4 with TRBJ2-7; D possibly uses TRBD1 or TRBD2 (6 bases each). The CDR3 runs to 15 residues. V was pared by 3 bases and J by 2 bases, with 14 bases between.

The chain employs TRBV12-3 or TRBV12-4 and TRBJ1-1, with D unclear. Trimming took 2 bases from V and 4 from J, leaving 14 bases between them. This CDR3 has 15 amino acids. The CDR3 DNA follows: TGTGCCAGCAGTTTATCGGGGATGAGGAGCACTGAAGCTTTCTTT. Amino acid sequence: CASSLSGMRSTEAFF.

This clonotype was recorded a few times. The chain is built from TRBV9 and TRBJ1-5; D is ambiguous. The length of the CDR3 is 12 residues. Between the trimmed V and J ends, which lost 0 bases and 7 bases, there was a span of 5 bases. Looked up from germline, CDR1 is SGDLS and CDR2 is YYNGEE. The CDR3 spells CASSVEGQPQHF. CDR3 nucleotides: TGTGCCAGCAGCGTAGAAGGGCAGCCCCAGCATTTT.

This clonotype was picked up one time. This rearrangement joins TRBV3-1 to TRBJ2-1, with 10 positions matching TRBD2. V was clipped by 7 bases and J by 1 base; unmatched bases: 4. Germline V gene sequence: CDR1 LGHDT, CDR2 YNNKEL (reference sequence). This CDR3 has 15 residues. Here the CDR3 DNA reads TGTGCCAGCACCATGACTAGCGGGTCCTACAATGAGCAGTTCTTC. Its protein product is CASTMTSGSYNEQFF.

This clonotype showed up just a few times. This chain links TRBV5-1 with TRBJ2-5; D perhaps matches TRBD1 (6 bases). V dropped 0 bases and J dropped 0 bases, with 9 bases sitting between them. CDR3 size: 15 residues. Germline V gene data show CDR1 as SGHRS and CDR2 as YFSETQ. The DNA for the CDR3 is TGCGCCAGCAGCTTGGTGGGGGCAAACCAAGAGACCCAGTACTTC. It is translated as CASSLVGANQETQYF.

The chain couples TRBV5-1 to TRBJ2-7, with 7 bases matching TRBD1. V was pared by 3 bases and J by 6 bases, with 12 bases of the junction left unmatched. Germline V CDR1 and CDR2: SGHRS, YFSETQ. The CDR3 consists of 15 residues. CDR3 loop: CASSSQTGSIVEQYF. CDR3 DNA: TGCGCCAGCAGCTCCCAGACAGGGAGCATCGTCGAGCAGTACTTC.

This clonotype was recorded once. The J gene is TRBJ2-7, the V gene TRBV18; no clear D gene. V shed 8 bases and J shed 2 bases, with 10 bases lying between them. Germline V gives CDR1 KGHSH, CDR2 LQKENI. This CDR3 region has 12 residues. DNA for the CDR3: TGTGCCAGCAGGGTGGGCGCCTACGAGCAGTACTTC. This codes for CASRVGAYEQYF.

The table lists this clonotype with a few counts. V usage is TRBV28 and J usage is TRBJ1-2, with TRBD1 as a possible D gene (5 bases). Germline V gene sequence: CDR1 MDHEN, CDR2 SYDVKM. CDR3 length: 15 residues. Trimming removed 4 bases at V and 0 bases at J, with 12 bases between. CDR3 nucleotides: TGTGCCAGCAGTTCTCCGGGGGAAGCTAACTATGGCTACACCTTC. Translation: CASSSPGEANYGYTF.

This chain joins TRBV29-1 and TRBJ2-3; 7 bases line up with TRBD2. Germline V gene lookup returns CDR1 SQVTM and CDR2 ANQGSEA. Germline trimming cut 0 bases from V and 4 bases from J; bases unmatched to any gene: 10. The CDR3 runs 16 residues. The CDR3, as DNA: TGCAGCGTTGAAGATCGGCTAGGGACTATCGCAGATACGCAGTATTTT. Amino acid sequence: CSVEDRLGTIADTQYF.

As regards this clonotype: An end of the junction differs from the germline gene, which may be a read error. The chain couples TRBV2 to TRBJ2-3; D not certain. Germline V gene lookup returns CDR1 SNHLY and CDR2 FYNNEI. The CDR3 has 13 amino acids. CDR3 bases: TGTGCCAGCAGTGTAGAAAGCAAAGATACGCAGTATTTT. It translates to CASSVESKDTQYF.

This clonotype occurred a few times. The J gene is TRBJ2-3, the V gene TRBV10-2; no clear D gene. The CDR3 loop spans 14 amino acids. Per germline, CDR1 WSHSY and CDR2 SAAADI. V shed 5 bases and J shed 4 bases, with 13 bases lying between them. CDR3 sequence: CASSPNTEADTQYF. The CDR3 DNA reads as TGCGCCAGCAGTCCGAACACAGAGGCAGATACGCAGTATTTT.